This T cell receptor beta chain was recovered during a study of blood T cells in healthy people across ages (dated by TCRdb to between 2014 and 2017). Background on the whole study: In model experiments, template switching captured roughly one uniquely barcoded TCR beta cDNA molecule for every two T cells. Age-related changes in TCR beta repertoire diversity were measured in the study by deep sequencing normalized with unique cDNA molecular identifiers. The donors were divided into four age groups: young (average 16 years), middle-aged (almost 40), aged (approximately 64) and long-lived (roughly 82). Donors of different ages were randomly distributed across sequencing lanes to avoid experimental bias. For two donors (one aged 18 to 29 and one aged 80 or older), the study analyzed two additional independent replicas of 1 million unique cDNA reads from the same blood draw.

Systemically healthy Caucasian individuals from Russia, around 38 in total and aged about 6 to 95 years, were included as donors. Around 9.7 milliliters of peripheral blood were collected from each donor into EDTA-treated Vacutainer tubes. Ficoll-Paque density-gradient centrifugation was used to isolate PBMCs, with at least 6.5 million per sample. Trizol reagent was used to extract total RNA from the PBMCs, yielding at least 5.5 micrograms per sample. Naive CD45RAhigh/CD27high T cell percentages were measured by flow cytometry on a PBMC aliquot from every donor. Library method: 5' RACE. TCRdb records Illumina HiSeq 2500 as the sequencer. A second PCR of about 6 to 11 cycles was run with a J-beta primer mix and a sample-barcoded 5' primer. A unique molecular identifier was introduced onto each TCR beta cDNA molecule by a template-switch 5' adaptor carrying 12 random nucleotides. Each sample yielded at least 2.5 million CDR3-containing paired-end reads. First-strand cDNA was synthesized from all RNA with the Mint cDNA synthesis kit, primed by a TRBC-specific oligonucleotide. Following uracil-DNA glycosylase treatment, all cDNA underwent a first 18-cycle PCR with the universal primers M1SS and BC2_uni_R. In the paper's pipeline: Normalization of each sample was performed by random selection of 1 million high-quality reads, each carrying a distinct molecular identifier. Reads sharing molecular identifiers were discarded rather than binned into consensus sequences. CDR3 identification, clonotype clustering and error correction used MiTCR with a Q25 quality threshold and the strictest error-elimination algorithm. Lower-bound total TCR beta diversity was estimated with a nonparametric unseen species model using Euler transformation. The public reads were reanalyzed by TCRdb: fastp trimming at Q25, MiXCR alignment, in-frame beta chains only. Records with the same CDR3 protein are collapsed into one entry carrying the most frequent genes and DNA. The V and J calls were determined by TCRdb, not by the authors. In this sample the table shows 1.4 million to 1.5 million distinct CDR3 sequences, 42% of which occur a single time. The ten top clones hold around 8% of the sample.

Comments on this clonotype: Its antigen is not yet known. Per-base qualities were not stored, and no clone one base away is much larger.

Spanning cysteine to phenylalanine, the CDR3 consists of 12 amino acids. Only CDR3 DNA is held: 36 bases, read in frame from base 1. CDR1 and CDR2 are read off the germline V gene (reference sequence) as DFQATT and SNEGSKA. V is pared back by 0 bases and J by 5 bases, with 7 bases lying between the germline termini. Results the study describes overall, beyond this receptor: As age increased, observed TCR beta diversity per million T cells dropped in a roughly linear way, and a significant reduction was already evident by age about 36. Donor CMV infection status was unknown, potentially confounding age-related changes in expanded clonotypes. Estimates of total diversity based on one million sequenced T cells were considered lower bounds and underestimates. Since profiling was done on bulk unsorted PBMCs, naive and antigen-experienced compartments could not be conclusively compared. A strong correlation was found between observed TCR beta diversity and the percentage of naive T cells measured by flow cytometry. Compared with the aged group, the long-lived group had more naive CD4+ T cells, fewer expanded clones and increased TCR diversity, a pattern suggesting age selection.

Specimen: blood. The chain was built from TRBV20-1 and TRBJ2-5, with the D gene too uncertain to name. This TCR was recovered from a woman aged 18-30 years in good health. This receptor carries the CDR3 CSAREGRETQYF. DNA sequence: TGCAGTGCTAGAGAGGGTCGCGAGACCCAGTACTTC.